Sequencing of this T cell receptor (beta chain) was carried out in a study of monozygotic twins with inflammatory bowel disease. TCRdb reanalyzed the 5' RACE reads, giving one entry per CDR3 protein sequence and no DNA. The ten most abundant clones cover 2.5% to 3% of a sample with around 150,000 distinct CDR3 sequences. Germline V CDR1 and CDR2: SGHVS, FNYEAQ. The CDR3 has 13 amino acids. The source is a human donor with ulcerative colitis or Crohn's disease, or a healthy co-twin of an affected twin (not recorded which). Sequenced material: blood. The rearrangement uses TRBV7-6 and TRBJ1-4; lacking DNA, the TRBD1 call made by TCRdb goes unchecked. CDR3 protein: CASSLGGAGKLFF.